This T cell receptor (beta chain) derives from a study of blood T cell repertoires in COVID-19. Study-wide context: From the United States, Italy and Spain came samples of acute and convalescent COVID-19.

TCRdb's table, derived via immunoSEQ multiplex PCR, lists solely in-frame clones and lacks some. The table has some 300,000 clones, roughly 91% seen once; the top ten hold approximately 2.9%. Membership in each cohort depended on participant-reported clinical history. Within the 2 weeks before study entry, each person in the exposed group met a COVID-19 case. The sample comprised PBMCs or T cells enriched from blood (not recorded which). This TCR derives from a woman aged 45-60 years who had been exposed to COVID-19.

Here the CDR3 reads CSASGLAGSDTQYF. DNA for the CDR3: TGCAGTGCTAGTGGACTAGCGGGGTCGGATACGCAGTATTTT. The V call is TRBV20-1, the J call TRBJ2-3; 12 nucleotides agree with TRBD2. This CDR3 region has 14 residues. J gave up 6 bases and V 3 bases, and 4 bases lay outside the gene matches. Germline V gives CDR1 DFQATT, CDR2 SNEGSKA (reference sequence).